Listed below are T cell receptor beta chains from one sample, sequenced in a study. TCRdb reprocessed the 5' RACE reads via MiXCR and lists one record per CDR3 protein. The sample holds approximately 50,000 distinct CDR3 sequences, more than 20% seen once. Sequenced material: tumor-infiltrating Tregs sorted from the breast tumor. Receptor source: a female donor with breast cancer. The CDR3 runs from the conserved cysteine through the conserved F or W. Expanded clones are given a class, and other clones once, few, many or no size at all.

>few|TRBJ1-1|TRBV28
CASTSGGRSINTEAFF
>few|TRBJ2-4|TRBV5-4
CASSGGPHNIQYF
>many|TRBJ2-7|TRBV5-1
CASSLRTRSYEQYF
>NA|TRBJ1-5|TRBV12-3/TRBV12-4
CASSLMRSNQPQHF
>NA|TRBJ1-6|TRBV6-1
CASSPGGLDSPLHF
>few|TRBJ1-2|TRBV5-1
CASSSGTGGGGYTF
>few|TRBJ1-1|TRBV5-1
CASSPQTENTEAFF
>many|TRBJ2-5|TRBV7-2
CASSPGTSGSQETQYF
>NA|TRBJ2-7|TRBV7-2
CASSPRVQSYEQYF
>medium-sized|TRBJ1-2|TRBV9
CASSVDERGGYTF
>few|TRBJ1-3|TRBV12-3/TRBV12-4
CASSRDAGNTIYF
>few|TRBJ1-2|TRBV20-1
CSARDERVSGYTF
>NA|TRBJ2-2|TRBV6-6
CASSSSGSETGELFF
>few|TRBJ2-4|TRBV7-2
CASSFTKNIQYF
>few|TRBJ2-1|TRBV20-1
CSARLAAYNEQFF
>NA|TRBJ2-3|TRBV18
CASSAETGTSLYF
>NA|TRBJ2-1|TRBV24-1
CATSAGSGEARNEQFF
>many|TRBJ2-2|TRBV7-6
CASSLTSGYNTGELFF
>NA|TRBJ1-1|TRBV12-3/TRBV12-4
CASRSGTGGTEAFF
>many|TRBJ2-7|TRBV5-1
CASSQQPTGGGEQYF
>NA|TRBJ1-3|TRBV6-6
CASRTGPGNTIYF
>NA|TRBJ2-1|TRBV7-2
CASSPTLAGGFQFF
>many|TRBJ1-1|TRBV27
CASSQQGNTEAFF